The entry below describes one TCR beta chain. Its antigen is not identified. A sample-barcoded 5' primer and a J-beta primer mix were used in a second PCR of roughly 6 to 12 cycles. TCRdb independently ran MiXCR on the 5' RACE reads; one entry per CDR3 protein. This sample has about 1.8 million distinct CDR3 sequences, with approximately 50% found just once. Per-sample PBMC isolation yielded at least 6.5 million cells. The data are from a study of blood T cells in healthy people across ages. General study results and limits: There were more naive CD4+ cells and higher diversity in long-lived donors than in aged donors. Roughly linear declines in TCR beta diversity per million T cells occurred with age.

The source material was blood. The origin of this receptor is a woman aged 40-49 years in good health.

The CDR3: CASTDPARTGNSPLHF. For the CDR3, the DNA is TGTGCCAGCACCGACCCAGCGAGGACAGGGAATTCACCCCTCCACTTT. The gene calls are TRBV7-2 and TRBJ1-6; 8 bases are a match to TRBD1. The CDR3 loop spans 16 amino acids. Germline V gene data show CDR1 as SGHTA and CDR2 as FQGNSA. V was pared by 7 bases and J by 7 bases, with 12 bases of the junction left unmatched.